The 21 T cell receptor beta chains given below trace back to one sample, sequenced in a study of beta chain features in type 1 diabetes. Findings and limits, study-wide: Researchers report that Type 1 diabetes patients had moderately but significantly shorter TCRB CDR3s across all four CD4+ subsets.

Their cognate antigens are unknown. Of the isolated RNA, all was reverse transcribed, and so the sequenced material was expressed TCRB transcripts. Here immunoSEQ multiplex PCR was the method, and the copy in TCRdb shows in-frame clones only, minus some. The sample contains under 200,000 clones, around 8.3% of which appear only once. The source material was central memory CD4+ T cells from blood. The receptors come from a woman aged 18-29 years with type 1 diabetes.

The chain employs TRBV19 and TRBJ2-7; weak D call: TRBD2 (5 bases). This CDR3 comprises 14 residues. V shed 5 bases and J shed 6 bases, with 17 bases lying between them. Germline V gene lookup returns CDR1 LNHDA and CDR2 SQIVND (reference sequence). The DNA of the CDR3 is TGTGCCAGTAGTGAAGGACTTCCTCGCTCCGAGCAGTACTTC. Amino acids: CASSEGLPRSEQYF.

The chain uses TRBV7-3 and TRBJ1-2; D gene unclear. Germline V CDR1 and CDR2: SGHTA, FQGTGA. Trimming took off 2 bases at V and 6 bases at J, with 13 bases between the two ends. The CDR3 has 14 residues. In DNA form, the CDR3 reads TGTGCCAGCAGCTTAGAGCCCTCAACTCATGGCTACACCTTC. It encodes CASSLEPSTHGYTF.

This chain connects TRBV11-3 to TRBJ2-2, with 8 bases aligning to TRBD2. The length of the CDR3 is 14 residues. Germline CDR1 reads SGHNT; CDR2 reads YENEEA. Trimming took 7 bases from V and 5 from J; bases not matched to a gene: 6. The CDR3 sequence: CASTVAGFTGELFF. Written as DNA, the CDR3 is TGTGCCAGCACCGTAGCGGGGTTTACCGGGGAGCTGTTTTTT. Supplemented by reference TRBV11-3 and TRBJ2-2, the full variable domain reads EAGVVQSPRYKIIEKKQPVAFWCNPISGHNTLYWYLQNLGQGPELLIRYENEEAVDDSQLPKDRFSAERLKGVDSTLKIQPAELGDSAVYLCASTVAGFTGELFFGEGSRLTVL.

This clone has just a few counts. The V gene is TRBV15, the J gene TRBJ2-1, with D unresolved. CDR1 LNHNV and CDR2 YYDKDF come from the germline V gene (reference sequence). The CDR3 runs 13 residues. V shed 0 bases and J shed 8 bases, with 8 bases lying between them. The CDR3 loop is CATSRDPSHEQFF. The CDR3 nucleotides are TGTGCCACCAGCAGAGATCCAAGCCATGAGCAGTTCTTC.

Only a few counts were recorded for this clone. The rearrangement joins TRBV19 to TRBJ1-1, with D possibly being TRBD1 (5 bases). V dropped 5 bases and J dropped 5 bases, with 15 bases sitting between them. Germline CDR1 and CDR2: LNHDA and SQIVND (reference sequence). The CDR3 has 14 residues. The CDR3: CASSPGPRGTEAFF. The DNA for the CDR3 is TGTGCCAGTAGTCCAGGGCCACGGGGGACTGAAGCTTTCTTT. The whole variable domain, filled in from reference TRBV19 and TRBJ1-1, reads DGGITQSPKYLFRKEGQNVTLSCEQNLNHDAMYWYRQDPGQGLRLIYYSQIVNDFQKGDIAEGYSVSREKKESFPLTVTSAQKNPTAFYLCASSPGPRGTEAFFGQGTRLTVV.

This clone was observed a few times. V usage is TRBV7-2 and J usage is TRBJ2-2, with a tentative D call TRBD2 (5 bases). The CDR3 is 20 amino acids. CDR1 is SGHTA, CDR2 FQGNSA, per germline. Trimming pared 0 bases from V and 7 bases from J, leaving 27 bases between. CDR3 residues: CASSLAARARRSQVGGELFF. CDR3 DNA sequence: TGTGCCAGCAGCTTAGCGGCGCGGGCCCGGAGAAGTCAAGTCGGCGGGGAGCTGTTTTTT. Variable domain in full (rest from reference TRBV7-2 and TRBJ2-2): GAGVSQSPSNKVTEKGKDVELRCDPISGHTALYWYRQSLGQGLEFLIYFQGNSAPDKSGLPSDRFSAERTGGSVSTLTIQRTQQEDSAVYLCASSLAARARRSQVGGELFFGEGSRLTVL.

The chain couples TRBV4-3 to TRBJ1-1; D is possibly TRBD1 (5 bases). Trimming left V 0 bases short and J 5 bases short, with 16 bases between. The CDR3 extends over 16 amino acids. Germline V gives CDR1 LGHNA, CDR2 YSLEER. The CDR3 region is CASSQDLRQGGTEAFF. The CDR3, as DNA: TGCGCCAGCAGCCAAGATCTGAGGCAGGGAGGGACTGAAGCTTTCTTT.

The chain couples TRBV5-1 to TRBJ2-5, with D tentatively TRBD2 (6 bases). V lost 2 bases and J lost 3, with 14 bases in between. Germline loops: CDR1 SGHRS, CDR2 YFSETQ. The CDR3 contains 15 residues. CDR3 residues: CASSFSGRREETQYF. CDR3 bases: TGCGCCAGCAGCTTCAGCGGGCGCAGGGAAGAGACCCAGTACTTC.

This clone was seen a handful of times. This sequence joins TRBV6-5 and TRBJ2-2; TRBD2 matches at 9 bases. The ends lost 4 bases at V and 6 bases at J; junction bases unmatched: 9. The length of the CDR3 is 16 residues. Germline values: CDR1 MNHEY, CDR2 SVGAGI. CDR3 DNA sequence: TGTGCCAGCAGTTTCGCCGGGACTAGCCTGGCCGGGGAGCTGTTTTTT. As protein: CASSFAGTSLAGELFF.

The chain joins TRBV30 to TRBJ1-3; TRBD1 matches 7 bases. This CDR3 region has 15 residues. Looked up from germline, CDR1 is GTSNPN and CDR2 is SVGIG (reference sequence). With 3 bases clipped from V and 3 bases from J, the junction kept 8 bases outside the gene matches. For the CDR3, the DNA is TGTGCCTGGAGCGAAGACAGGGCGGTTGGAAACACCATATATTTT. This translates into CAWSEDRAVGNTIYF.

The chain uses TRBV30 and TRBJ2-1; D is unclear. V was shortened by 0 bases and J by 6 bases, with 9 bases between the two germline ends. Germline CDR1 GTSNPN, CDR2 SVGIG (reference sequence). CDR3 length: 13 amino acids. The CDR3 reads CAWSVHPVNEQFF. Written as DNA, the CDR3 is TGTGCCTGGAGTGTACACCCAGTCAATGAGCAGTTCTTC.

This clone was observed many times. The chain combines TRBV19 with TRBJ2-2, with TRBD2 identical over 7 bases. The germline V gene has CDR1 LNHDA and CDR2 SQIVND (reference sequence). The J segment lost 4 bases and the V segment lost 4 bases, leaving 6 bases of the junction unmatched. The CDR3 loop spans 15 amino acids. The CDR3 loop is CASSNPSGTTGELFF. CDR3 sequence (DNA): TGTGCCAGTAGTAACCCCAGCGGGACCACCGGGGAGCTGTTTTTT.

This sequence joins TRBV30 and TRBJ1-1; 10 bases match TRBD1. The germline V gene has CDR1 GTSNPN and CDR2 SVGIG (reference sequence). The V segment lost 5 bases and the J segment 7 bases; nucleotides outside the gene matches: 7. This CDR3 has 13 amino acids. The CDR3 loop reads CAWRDRGFSEAFF. The CDR3 bases are TGTGCCTGGCGGGACAGGGGATTCAGTGAAGCTTTCTTT.

This clone was seen only a few times. The chain is built from TRBV5-1 and TRBJ2-3, with D uncertain. Germline CDR1 is SGHRS and CDR2 is YFSETQ. V lost 6 bases, J lost 0 bases, and 11 bases lay in between. The CDR3 spans 14 residues. The CDR3 spells CASTVFSSTDTQYF. The CDR3 DNA is TGCGCCAGCACGGTTTTCTCTAGCACAGATACGCAGTATTTT.

This clone came up a few times. The J gene is TRBJ2-6, the V gene TRBV29-1; perhaps TRBD1 as D (5 bases). The length of the CDR3 is 12 residues. Germline CDR1 is SQVTM and CDR2 is ANQGSEA. Trimming cost V 4 bases and J 4 bases, with 5 bases left between them. CDR3 protein: CSVAGGANVLTF. In DNA form, the CDR3 reads TGCAGCGTTGCAGGGGGGGCCAACGTCCTGACTTTC. Using reference TRBV29-1 and TRBJ2-6 for the parts outside the CDR3, the full variable domain is SAVISQKPSRDICQRGTSLTIQCQVDSQVTMMFWYRQQPGQSLTLIATANQGSEATYESGFVIDKFPISRPNLTFSTLTVSNMSPEDSSIYLCSVAGGANVLTFGAGSRLTVL.

J is TRBJ2-7 and V is TRBV30; TRBD1 matches at 12 bases. V lost 6 bases to trimming and J lost 5 bases; unmatched junction nucleotides: 2. The CDR3 extends over 12 amino acids. Germline V gives CDR1 GTSNPN, CDR2 SVGIG (reference sequence). In DNA, the CDR3 is TGTGCCTGTGGGACAGGGGGCAACGAGCAGTACTTC. Amino acid sequence: CACGTGGNEQYF.

There are a few counts of this clone. The chain recombines TRBV28 with TRBJ2-5, with 10 bases that match TRBD2. Germline assignment: CDR1 MDHEN and CDR2 SYDVKM. Unmatched junction bases numbered 11, after V lost 5 bases and J lost 5 bases. This CDR3 is 16 amino acids long. The CDR3 protein is CASSLKTSGLRETQYF. CDR3 DNA sequence: TGTGCCAGCAGTCTCAAGACTAGCGGGCTGAGGGAGACCCAGTACTTC. Looking up the rest from reference TRBV28 and TRBJ2-5 gives the full variable domain: DVKVTQSSRYLVKRTGEKVFLECVQDMDHENMFWYRQDPGLGLRLIYFSYDVKMKEKGDIPEGYSVSREKKERFSLILESASTNQTSMYLCASSLKTSGLRETQYFGPGTRLLVL.

This clone was picked up one time. This rearrangement joins TRBV6-5 to TRBJ2-6, with D possibly being TRBD1 (5 bases). Germline V CDR1 and CDR2: MNHEY, SVGAGI. V lost 7 bases, J lost 1 base, and 11 bases lay in between. There are 15 residues in the CDR3. In DNA, the CDR3 is TGTGCCAGCACTAGAAAGGGGTCTGGGGCCAACGTCCTGACTTTC. This encodes CASTRKGSGANVLTF.

V and J are TRBV4-3 and TRBJ2-7, with a weak D call TRBD1 (6 bases). The CDR3 has 15 residues. Germline V CDR1 and CDR2: LGHNA, YSLEER. Between the trimmed V and J ends, which lost 0 bases and 4 bases, there was a span of 13 bases. The CDR3 sequence: CASSQDLDSGYEQYF. The CDR3 coding sequence is TGCGCCAGCAGCCAAGATTTGGACAGCGGTTACGAGCAGTACTTC.

This clone has more than one count but fewer than ten. The chain links TRBV4-3 to TRBJ1-5; D call uncertain. CDR1 is LGHNA, CDR2 YSLEER, per germline. V was pared by 2 bases and J by 0 bases, with 8 bases between. The CDR3 contains 15 residues. CDR3 sequence (DNA): TGCGCCAGCAGCCAATACGCGGGTAGCAATCAGCCCCAGCATTTT. Protein: CASSQYAGSNQPQHF.

V usage is TRBV7-9 and J usage is TRBJ2-3; maybe TRBD2 (6 bases). The length of the CDR3 is 11 residues. The germline V gene encodes CDR1 SEHNR and CDR2 FQNEAQ (reference sequence). The ends were cut back, 8 bases at V and 8 bases at J, with 11 bases in the middle. The CDR3 DNA follows: TGTGCCAGCCGGGGGTCCGGTACGCAGTATTTT. It codes for CASRGSGTQYF.